This is a list of T cell receptor beta chains from one sample in a study of control samples from healthy donors and cancer patients. Libraries were prepared by immunoSEQ multiplex PCR; TCRdb keeps only in-frame clonotypes and omits some of them. The data show 100,000 to 150,000 clones, roughly 90% seen once. The sample taken for sequencing was PBMCs. All receptors derive from a man in his forties or fifties with head and neck cancer. Each CDR3 is given with its conserved first and last residue. Fields, in order: V gene, clone size, D gene, J gene, CDR3 DNA, CDR3 protein. A D gene is named only where the DNA matches it firmly. Size is stated for part of the rows, as once, few or many counts, or as a class when the clone is expanded.

TRBV4-1	NA	NA	TRBJ2-7	TGCGCCAGCAGCCAAGACACCTACGAGCAGTACTTC	CASSQDTYEQYF
TRBV7-3	NA	TRBD1	TRBJ1-2	TGTGCCAGCAGCTTAGGGACCGACAGGGGAGGGCTAGGCGGCTACACCTTC	CASSLGTDRGGLGGYTF
TRBV18	NA	NA	TRBJ1-6	TGTGCCAGCTCACCTGACGGTAGACTATCACCCCTCCACTTT	CASSPDGRLSPLHF
TRBV28	NA	NA	TRBJ2-3	TGTGCCAGCAGTACCCTTGGGGTTGCGTTCAGGAAGGCAGATACGCAGTATTTT	CASSTLGVAFRKADTQYF
TRBV2	NA	TRBD2	TRBJ2-5	TGTGCCAGTAGCGGGGTCCGGGAGACCCAGTACTTC	CASSGVRETQYF
TRBV27	NA	NA	TRBJ2-7	TGTGCCAGCAGTTATAAGATGAGCTCCTACGAGCAGTACTTC	CASSYKMSSYEQYF
TRBV29-1	NA	TRBD1	TRBJ2-7	TGCAGCGTCACCGGGACAGTCGCCTACGAGCAGTACTTC	CSVTGTVAYEQYF
TRBV6-6	NA	NA	TRBJ1-2	TGTGCCAGCAGTATTTCGGGCAGTAGCTATGGCTACACCTTC	CASSISGSSYGYTF
TRBV10-3	NA	NA	TRBJ1-2	TGTGCCATCAGTGAGTCGGGTTGGGGGGCGCAAAACTATGGCTACACCTTC	CAISESGWGAQNYGYTF
TRBV5-6	once	NA	TRBJ2-7	TGTGCCAGCAACTTCTTGACGGATTACGAGCAGTACTTC	CASNFLTDYEQYF
TRBV30	NA	NA	TRBJ2-2	TGTGCCTGGAGTGACACCGGTGGATCAGGGGAGCTGTTTTTT	CAWSDTGGSGELFF
TRBV11-2	once	NA	TRBJ1-1	TGTGCCAGCAGCCCTAGACCACAGGTTACGAACACTGAAGCTTTCTTT	CASSPRPQVTNTEAFF
TRBV30	NA	NA	TRBJ2-5	TGTGCCTGGAGTGTGCAGGGAGAGACCCAGTACTTC	CAWSVQGETQYF
TRBV27	NA	TRBD1	TRBJ1-6	TGTGCCAGCAGGCAAGGGGGGACAGGGGCTTCACCCCTCCACTTT	CASRQGGTGASPLHF
TRBV19	NA	TRBD2	TRBJ2-5	TGTGCCAGTAGTATAAGCGGGGGACAAGAGACCCAGTACTTC	CASSISGGQETQYF
TRBV5-6	NA	NA	TRBJ1-5	TGTGCCAGCAGCTTAGCAGGGTGGAGCAATCAGCCCCAGCATTTT	CASSLAGWSNQPQHF
TRBV5-1	NA	NA	TRBJ2-7	TGCGCCAGCAGCTCGAACGCAGGCGAGCAGTACTTC	CASSSNAGEQYF
TRBV20-1	NA	NA	TRBJ2-7	TGCAGTGCTAGTCGGCTCCTCTCCTACGAGCAGTACTTC	CSASRLLSYEQYF
TRBV29-1	NA	NA	TRBJ2-3	TGCAGCGTGACCGGGACAACGGCCTCAGATACGCAGTATTTT	CSVTGTTASDTQYF
TRBV6-1	NA	TRBD2	TRBJ2-7	TGTGCCAGCAGTGAACCGGGGGGGGACTACGAGCAGTACTTC	CASSEPGGDYEQYF
TRBV11-2	once	TRBD1	TRBJ1-3	TGTGCCAGCAGCCACCCGGGGACAGCGAAAAACACCATATATTTT	CASSHPGTAKNTIYF
TRBV3-1/TRBV3-2	NA	NA	TRBJ1-2	TGTGCCAGCAGCCAAGATGGGGTACGGAACTATGGCTACACCTTC	CASSQDGVRNYGYTF
TRBV4-2	NA	TRBD2	TRBJ2-1	TGTGCCAGCAGCCAAGAAAGGCGGCCCGAGCGGGGCTCCTACAATGAGCAGTTCTTC	CASSQERRPERGSYNEQFF
TRBV7-9	NA	NA	TRBJ1-5	TGTGCCAGCAGCTTAGGGTCGGGGGGCGAAGGTCAGCCCCAGCATTTT	CASSLGSGGEGQPQHF
TRBV7-2	NA	TRBD2	TRBJ2-1	TGTGCCAGCAGCTTCTCTAGCGGAGACAATGAGCAGTTCTTC	CASSFSSGDNEQFF
TRBV28	NA	TRBD1	TRBJ2-1	TGTGCCAGCAGGATTAACCGGGACAGGGTGGCGTTCTTC	CASRINRDRVAFF
TRBV7-8	NA	TRBD2	TRBJ2-1	TGTGCCAGCAGCTTAGCGATAGCGGGTTACAATGAGCAGTTCTTC	CASSLAIAGYNEQFF
TRBV10-3	NA	NA	TRBJ2-7	TGTGCCATCAATGGCAGTCCCTACGAGCAGTACTTC	CAINGSPYEQYF
TRBV6-1	NA	NA	TRBJ1-2	TGTGCCAGCAGTGATTTGACAGTTAGAAATGGCTACACCTTC	CASSDLTVRNGYTF
TRBV28	NA	TRBD1	TRBJ2-7	TGTGCCAGCAGTCCGACCGGGACAGGGAGCTACGAGCAGTACTTC	CASSPTGTGSYEQYF
TRBV5-1	NA	TRBD1	TRBJ1-2	TGCGCCAGCAGCTTGGGGTGGACAGGGGGCGTTGATGGCTACACCTTC	CASSLGWTGGVDGYTF
TRBV27	NA	NA	TRBJ1-2	TGTGCCAGCAGTTTGGGAGTTCGGGCAGGACATGGCTACACCTTC	CASSLGVRAGHGYTF